This T cell receptor (beta chain) was recovered during a study of blood T cell repertoires in COVID-19. Overall study: The United States, Italy and Spain supplied acute and convalescent COVID-19 samples. PBMCs, B-cell-depleted T cells, or T cells provided the cDNA or gDNA that made up the material.

Only one count was recorded for this clone. TCRdb's table, derived via immunoSEQ multiplex PCR, lists solely in-frame clones and lacks some. The sample lists fewer than 150,000 clones; roughly 86% were seen once. The TCR comes from a human donor in a cohort sampled during active COVID-19. Source material: peripheral blood.

The CDR3 DNA follows: TGTGCCAGCAGCGTACCACAGGGGACGAACACTGAAGCTTTCTTT. Translated, it gives CASSVPQGTNTEAFF. The genes are TRBV9 and TRBJ1-1, with 7 bases lining up with TRBD1. The germline CDR1 and CDR2 sequences are SGDLS and YYNGEE. J was trimmed by 1 base and V by 1 base; bases with no gene match: 4. This CDR3 is built from 15 residues.